Sequencing of this TCR beta chain was carried out in a study of blood T cell repertoires in COVID-19. Study at large: PBMCs, B-cell-depleted T cells, or T cells were the source of the cDNA or gDNA that made up the material.

Using immunoSEQ multiplex PCR, the repertoire was profiled, and TCRdb retains in-frame clones only, with some absent. The sample lists some 290,000 clones, more than 75% occurring once. Germline values: CDR1 MNHEY, CDR2 SVGEGT. The CDR3 consists of 17 residues. Trimming removed 4 bases from V and 7 bases from J; junction bases left unmatched: 10. This chain uses TRBV6-2 or TRBV6-3 with TRBJ2-1; 13 bases fit TRBD2. Sequencing was carried out using PBMCs or T cells enriched from blood (not recorded which). This sequence was found in a woman aged 35 to 49 with acute COVID-19. CDR3 sequence reads: CASSFSRTSGSGNEQFF. CDR3 DNA sequence: TGTGCCAGCAGTTTCTCTCGGACTAGCGGGAGCGGAAATGAGCAGTTCTTC.